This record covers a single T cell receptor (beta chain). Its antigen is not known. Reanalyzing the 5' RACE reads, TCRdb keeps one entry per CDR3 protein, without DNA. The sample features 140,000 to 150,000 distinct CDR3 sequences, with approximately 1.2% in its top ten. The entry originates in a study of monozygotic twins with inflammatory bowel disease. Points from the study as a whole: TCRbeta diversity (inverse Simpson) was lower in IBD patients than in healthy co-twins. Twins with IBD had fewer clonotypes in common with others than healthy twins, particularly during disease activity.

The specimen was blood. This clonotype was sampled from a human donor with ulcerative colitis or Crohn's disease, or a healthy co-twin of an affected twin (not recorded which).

This CDR3 is CASSLHQTVSYEQYF. The chain links TRBV7-9 to TRBJ2-7. Looked up from germline, CDR1 is SEHNR and CDR2 is FQNEAQ (reference sequence). There are 15 residues in the CDR3.